Sequencing of this T cell receptor (beta chain) was carried out in a study of T cell changes during pregnancy in multiple sclerosis. Clones were read by immunoSEQ multiplex PCR, and TCRdb kept only the in-frame ones, dropping some. Seen here are about 120,000 clones, roughly 92% observed once, and the top ten hold less than 7.5%. Germline CDR1 and CDR2: SGHTA and FQGNSA. The V and J ends lost 3 bases and 0 bases respectively, with 14 bases between them. There are 16 residues in the CDR3. The source material was peripheral blood, sampled before pregnancy. V gene TRBV7-2 combines with J gene TRBJ1-1; unclear D gene. This clonotype was sampled from a female donor with multiple sclerosis, enrolled in a pregnancy study. The CDR3 region has the DNA TGTGCCAGCAGCTTCACCATGTTCGGTGTGAACACTGAAGCTTTCTTT. Translating gives CASSFTMFGVNTEAFF. The complete variable domain, with remaining parts taken from reference TRBV7-2 and TRBJ1-1, reads GAGVSQSPSNKVTEKGKDVELRCDPISGHTALYWYRQSLGQGLEFLIYFQGNSAPDKSGLPSDRFSAERTGGSVSTLTIQRTQQEDSAVYLCASSFTMFGVNTEAFFGQGTRLTVV.